What follows are 18 T cell receptor beta chains derived from one specimen sequenced in a study of shared clonotypes between healthy human individuals. Libraries were prepared by immunoSEQ multiplex PCR; TCRdb keeps only in-frame clonotypes and omits some of them. The sample lists 2.3 million or so clones; 85% to 95% were seen once. The specimen sequenced was naive CD4+ T cells from PBMCs. Subset described: CD45RA+ positively selected. Every receptor here comes from a young man in good health. Some clones in this sample may be carry-over from other donors' samples.

Details on this clone: The same CDR3 arises from other DNA sequences in this sample as well. This rearrangement joins TRBV18 to TRBJ2-1; the match to TRBD2 covers 14 bases. CDR1 and CDR2 from the germline V gene are KGHSH and LQKENI. This CDR3 comprises 16 residues. Germline trimming cut 3 bases from V and 6 bases from J; bases unmatched to any gene: 4. The CDR3 protein is CASSPPGLAGVNEQFF. In DNA, the CDR3 is TGTGCCAGCTCACCTCCGGGACTAGCGGGAGTCAATGAGCAGTTCTTC.

With regard to this clone: The limits of the CDR3 on the DNA are not certain, so only TCRdb's listed CDR3 is given. This chain joins TRBV28 and TRBJ2-2; the table names TRBD2, a call not compared with the DNA. Germline values: CDR1 MDHEN, CDR2 SYDVKM. A total of 12 residues make up the CDR3, ends included. CDR3 protein: CASTVGGGSVFF.

This clone appeared a few times. This chain joins TRBV4-1 and TRBJ1-4, with TRBD1 matching 10 bases. Germline CDR1 reads MGHRA; CDR2 reads YSYEKL. This CDR3 contains 16 residues. V lost 4 bases to trimming and J lost 0 bases; unmatched junction nucleotides: 2. The CDR3: CASSPGQGATNEKLFF. The CDR3 DNA sequence: TGCGCCAGCAGCCCCGGACAGGGGGCAACTAATGAAAAACTGTTTTTT.

The chain combines TRBV4-1 with TRBJ2-1, with D tentatively TRBD2 (6 bases). The germline CDR1 and CDR2 sequences are MGHRA and YSYEKL. The CDR3 has 16 residues. Deletions cut 0 bases from V and 3 bases from J, with 12 bases between. This CDR3 reads CASSQDRFGGYNEQFF. DNA of the CDR3: TGCGCCAGCAGCCAAGATCGATTCGGGGGCTACAATGAGCAGTTCTTC.

The chain uses TRBV30 and TRBJ2-1, with D maybe TRBD1 (8 bases). The CDR3 totals 14 residues. V lost 2 bases and J lost 7, with 15 bases in between. The V gene's germline CDR1 is GTSNPN and CDR2 SVGIG (reference sequence). CDR3 sequence: CAWSLTGGGNEQFF. DNA of the CDR3: TGTGCCTGGAGTTTAACAGGGGGGGGAAATGAGCAGTTCTTC.

The J gene is TRBJ2-1, the V gene TRBV6-5; no clear D gene. V was trimmed by 10 bases and J by 3 bases, leaving 13 bases between them. The length of the CDR3 is 13 residues. Per the germline V gene, CDR1 is MNHEY and CDR2 is SVGAGI. The CDR3 protein is CATNSGFYNEQFF. CDR3 nucleotides: TGTGCCACAAATAGTGGTTTCTACAATGAGCAGTTCTTC.

The chain recombines TRBV18 with TRBJ2-7; D unclear. V lost 1 base, J lost 0 bases, and 7 bases lay in between. Germline assignment: CDR1 KGHSH and CDR2 LQKENI. This CDR3 region has 14 residues. The chain's CDR3 is CASSPRPSSYEQYF. The CDR3 bases are TGTGCCAGCTCACCACGCCCGAGCTCCTACGAGCAGTACTTC. Supplemented by reference TRBV18 and TRBJ2-7, the full variable domain reads NAGVMQNPRHLVRRRGQEARLRCSPMKGHSHVYWYRQLPEEGLKFMVYLQKENIIDESGMPKERFSAEFPKEGPSILRIQQVVRGDSAAYFCASSPRPSSYEQYFGPGTRLTVT.

The chain joins TRBV7-9 to TRBJ2-2; D ambiguous. The V and J ends lost 5 bases and 7 bases respectively, with 8 bases between them. The CDR3 spans 12 residues. The V gene's germline CDR1 is SEHNR and CDR2 FQNEAQ (reference sequence). CDR3 in amino acids: CASSPYGGELFF. CDR3 in DNA: TGTGCCAGCAGCCCCTATGGCGGGGAGCTGTTTTTT.

This clone appeared a single time. The V call is TRBV11-2, the J call TRBJ1-6, with D unclear. Germline-derived CDR1 and CDR2 are SGHAT and FQNNGV. V shed 5 bases and J shed 4 bases, with 3 bases lying between them. The CDR3 loop spans 12 amino acids. The CDR3 protein is CASSDYNSPLHF. In DNA form, the CDR3 reads TGTGCCAGCAGCGATTATAATTCACCCCTCCACTTT.

This rearrangement joins TRBV2 to TRBJ2-7; 11 nucleotides match TRBD2. Germline V gene sequence: CDR1 SNHLY, CDR2 FYNNEI. V lost 1 base to trimming and J lost 5 bases; unmatched junction nucleotides: 7. The CDR3 has 16 residues. CDR3 bases: TGTGCCAGCAGTGAAGTCGCTAGCGGGAGGATCAACGAGCAGTACTTC. This gives the protein CASSEVASGRINEQYF.

This chain connects TRBV6-5 to TRBJ2-7; TRBD2 matches at 9 bases. V dropped 6 bases and J dropped 9; count of bases not matched to a gene: 6. Per germline, CDR1 MNHEY and CDR2 SVGAGI. There are 12 residues in the CDR3. CDR3 sequence reads: CASRSTSGGQYF. The CDR3 DNA sequence: TGTGCCAGCAGGTCGACTAGCGGTGGGCAGTACTTC.

The V gene is TRBV5-4, the J gene TRBJ1-1; D call uncertain. V lost 0 bases and J 0 bases, leaving 9 bases between the germline ends. This CDR3 spans 15 amino acids. The germline V gene encodes CDR1 SGHNT and CDR2 YYREEE (reference sequence). CDR3 nucleotide sequence: TGTGCCAGCAGCTTGGGTGGGAGCTTGAACACTGAAGCTTTCTTT. It yields the protein CASSLGGSLNTEAFF.

This chain joins TRBV7-3 and TRBJ1-1; D possibly corresponds to TRBD1 (5 bases). Germline CDR1 reads SGHTA; CDR2 reads FQGTGA. V lost 7 bases and J lost 5, with 14 bases in between. This CDR3 region has 13 residues. The CDR3 is CASMETGGTEAFF. The CDR3 coding sequence is TGTGCCAGCATGGAGACGGGGGGGACTGAAGCTTTCTTT.

The rearrangement uses TRBV28 and TRBJ2-1, with D maybe TRBD1 (5 bases). CDR3 length equals 11 residues. V shed 8 bases and J shed 10 bases, with 12 bases lying between them. CDR1 is MDHEN and CDR2 is SYDVKM in the germline V gene. CDR3 region: CASPQGKEQFF. In DNA form, the CDR3 reads TGTGCCAGCCCCCAGGGCAAAGAGCAGTTCTTC.

Only a few counts were recorded for this clone. The same CDR3 arises from other DNA sequences in this sample as well. The chain carries TRBV7-9 and TRBJ2-5, with TRBD2 matching over 12 bases. Germline V lookup: CDR1 SEHNR, CDR2 FQNEAQ (reference sequence). The CDR3 has 14 amino acids. Trimming at V came to 5 bases and at J to 4 bases, leaving 2 bases not matched to a gene. This chain's CDR3 is CASSPGLAGETQYF. The CDR3, as DNA: TGTGCCAGCAGCCCGGGACTAGCGGGAGAGACCCAGTACTTC.

This clone was observed once. The chain carries TRBV7-6 and TRBJ2-7; 11 bases line up with TRBD2. The junction had 3 bases not matched to a gene; V was cut back by 5 bases and J by 3 bases. The CDR3 is made up of 14 amino acids. The germline V gene has CDR1 SGHVS and CDR2 FNYEAQ. CDR3: CASSRLAGNYEQYF. CDR3 DNA sequence: TGTGCCAGCAGCCGACTAGCGGGGAACTACGAGCAGTACTTC. Complete variable domain (other parts from reference TRBV7-6 and TRBJ2-7): GAGVSQSPRYKVTKRGQDVALRCDPISGHVSLYWYRQALGQGPEFLTYFNYEAQQDKSGLPNDRFSAERPEGSISTLTIQRTEQRDSAMYRCASSRLAGNYEQYFGPGTRLTVT.

As for this clone: Other DNA sequences in this specimen translate into the identical CDR3. The chain combines TRBV7-3 with TRBJ2-1, with 10 bases that match TRBD1. There are 14 residues in the CDR3. The V gene's germline CDR1 is SGHTA and CDR2 FQGTGA. J lost 7 bases, V lost 5 bases, and 5 bases had no gene match. The CDR3 DNA follows: TGTGCCAGCAGCCCTAGGGACAGGGGTAATGAGCAGTTCTTC. Protein: CASSPRDRGNEQFF.

The chain has TRBV10-3 and TRBJ2-3, with TRBD2 identical over 10 bases. Looked up from germline, CDR1 is ENHRY and CDR2 is SYGVKD. The CDR3 extends over 15 amino acids. The ends lost 7 bases at V and 0 bases at J; junction bases unmatched: 4. The CDR3 nucleotides are TGTGCCATCAAGACTAGCGGGCGAAGCACAGATACGCAGTATTTT. This sequence encodes CAIKTSGRSTDTQYF.